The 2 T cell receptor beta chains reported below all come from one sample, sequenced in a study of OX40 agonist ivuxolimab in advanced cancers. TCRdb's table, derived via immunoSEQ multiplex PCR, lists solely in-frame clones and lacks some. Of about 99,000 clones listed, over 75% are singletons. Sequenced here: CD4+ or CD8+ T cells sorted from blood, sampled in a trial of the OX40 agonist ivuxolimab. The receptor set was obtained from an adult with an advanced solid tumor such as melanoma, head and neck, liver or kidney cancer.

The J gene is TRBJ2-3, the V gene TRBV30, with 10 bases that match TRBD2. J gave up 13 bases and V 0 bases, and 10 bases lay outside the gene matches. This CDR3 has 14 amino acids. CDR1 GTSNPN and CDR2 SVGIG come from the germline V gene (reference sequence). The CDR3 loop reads CAWSVQAGGPGKYF. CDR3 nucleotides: TGTGCCTGGAGTGTACAAGCGGGAGGGCCGGGAAAGTATTTT.

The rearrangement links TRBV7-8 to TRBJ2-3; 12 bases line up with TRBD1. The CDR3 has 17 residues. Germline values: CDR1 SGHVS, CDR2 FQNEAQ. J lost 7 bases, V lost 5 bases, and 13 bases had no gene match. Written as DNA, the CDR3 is TGTGCCAGCAGCGGTACGAGAAAGGGACAGGGGGCATATACGCAGTATTTT. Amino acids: CASSGTRKGQGAYTQYF.